Below, 13 T cell receptor beta chains from the same sample are listed, as sequenced in a study of PD-1 blockade in classical Hodgkin lymphoma. The protocol was immunoSEQ multiplex PCR, while the TCRdb copy is restricted to in-frame clones and leaves out a portion. The table records roughly 64,000 clones, 90% to 95% of them present only once. The sample's time point: cycle 4 day 1 (C4D1), after more than five weeks of nivolumab. All patients experienced relapse after autologous stem cell transplantation, and brentuximab vedotin exposure was variable. The sequenced sample was peripheral blood mononuclear cells (PBMCs), obtained before the fourth cycle of nivolumab. The receptors here all came from a human donor with classical Hodgkin lymphoma.

This chain uses TRBV7-9 with TRBJ1-2; tentatively, D is TRBD1 (5 bases). Deletions cut 3 bases from V and 5 bases from J, with 10 bases between. Germline V gene lookup returns CDR1 SEHNR and CDR2 FQNEAQ (reference sequence). This CDR3 region has 13 residues. This chain's CDR3 is CASSLGGAYGYTF. CDR3 DNA sequence: TGTGCCAGCAGCTTGGGCGGGGCATATGGCTACACCTTC.

The gene calls are TRBV19 and TRBJ1-3; the D gene is possibly TRBD1 (6 bases). Germline V gene sequence: CDR1 LNHDA, CDR2 SQIVND (reference sequence). Trimming cost V 3 bases and J 3 bases, with 12 bases left between them. The CDR3 is 15 amino acids. The CDR3 DNA follows: TGTGCCAGTAGTATTAATGGACAGAGTGGAAACACCATATATTTT. Its protein product is CASSINGQSGNTIYF.

The chain recombines TRBV18 with TRBJ1-4; 8 bases are shared with TRBD1. Germline CDR1 KGHSH, CDR2 LQKENI. V was clipped by 1 base and J by 5 bases; unmatched bases: 3. This CDR3 has 15 amino acids. The CDR3 protein is CASSPLTGENEKLFF. In DNA form, the CDR3 reads TGTGCCAGCTCACCACTGACAGGGGAAAATGAAAAACTGTTTTTT.

The CDR3 DNA sequence: TGTGCCAGTAGTATGGGGGGCAGGTCATCCAAAAACATTCAGTACTTC. Protein sequence: CASSMGGRSSKNIQYF. V usage is TRBV19 and J usage is TRBJ2-4; D assignment may be TRBD1 or TRBD2 (6 bases each). The V gene lost 3 bases and the J gene lost 2 bases, with 14 bases spanning the gap. The CDR3 consists of 16 residues. CDR1 and CDR2 from the germline V gene are LNHDA and SQIVND (reference sequence).

The chain links TRBV7-3 to TRBJ2-1; 10 bases fit TRBD2. V dropped 4 bases and J dropped 4; count of bases not matched to a gene: 4. Germline V gives CDR1 SGHTA, CDR2 FQGTGA. The length of the CDR3 is 15 residues. CDR3 in amino acids: CASSSSGRMYNEQFF. The CDR3 bases are TGTGCCAGCAGCTCTAGCGGGAGAATGTACAATGAGCAGTTCTTC.

The V gene is TRBV15, the J gene TRBJ2-7, with D possibly matching TRBD1 (5 bases). Trimming removed 4 bases from V and 2 bases from J, with 9 bases in between. In germline, CDR1 is LNHNV, CDR2 YYDKDF (reference sequence). The CDR3 consists of 13 residues. The CDR3 region is CATSTYRTYEQYF. The DNA for the CDR3 is TGTGCCACCAGCACATACAGGACCTACGAGCAGTACTTC.

V gene TRBV23-1 combines with J gene TRBJ2-3, with D perhaps TRBD2 (5 bases). TRBV23-1 is an ORF for which the function is uncertain. V was trimmed by 6 bases and J by 1 base, leaving 11 bases between them. CDR3 size: 14 residues. The CDR3 DNA reads TGCGCCAGCAGCTACCGGGGATGCACAGATACGCAGTATTTT. Protein product: CASSYRGCTDTQYF.

This chain joins TRBV4-1 and TRBJ2-7; 14 nucleotides agree with TRBD2. The trim removed 3 bases at V and 7 bases at J, leaving 2 bases unmatched. Germline V gives CDR1 MGHRA, CDR2 YSYEKL. This CDR3 region has 14 residues. This CDR3 is CASSHGLAGGEQYF. CDR3 nucleotides: TGCGCCAGCAGCCACGGACTAGCGGGAGGAGAGCAGTACTTC.

To note about this clone: An end of the junction differs from the germline gene, which may be a read error. The chain couples TRBV6-6 to TRBJ2-3; 10 nucleotides agree with TRBD2. The germline V gene has CDR1 MNHNY and CDR2 SVGAGI (reference sequence). The CDR3 runs 15 residues. The CDR3 loop is CAGRTDGTSVYTQYF. CDR3 DNA: TGTGCCGGCAGAACCGACGGGACTAGCGTGTATACGCAGTATTTT.

The rearrangement links TRBV2 to TRBJ2-5, with D maybe TRBD1 (8 bases). Germline-derived CDR1 and CDR2 are SNHLY and FYNNEI. V lost 6 bases, J lost 9 bases, and 20 bases lay in between. The CDR3 contains 14 residues. In nucleotides, the CDR3 is TGTGCCAGCAGGAACAGGGGGGGCCCGGAGGCCCAGTACTTC. It translates to CASRNRGGPEAQYF.

There are a few counts of this clone. The chain is built from TRBV6-5 and TRBJ1-2, with D perhaps TRBD1 (5 bases). The germline gives CDR1 MNHEY, CDR2 SVGAGI. V gave up 5 bases and J gave up 2 bases, with 12 bases separating them. This CDR3 is 14 amino acids long. In DNA, the CDR3 is TGTGCCAGCAGTCCACCGGGGGGAAACTATGGCTACACCTTC. It yields the protein CASSPPGGNYGYTF.

This clone was recorded once. J is TRBJ2-1 and V is TRBV29-1; possibly TRBD2 for D (6 bases). The CDR3 contains 11 residues. Germline V gene lookup returns CDR1 SQVTM and CDR2 ANQGSEA. With 3 bases removed from V and 6 bases from J, the gap between germline ends came to 6 bases. CDR3 DNA: TGCAGCGTTGAGGGGGGCAATGAGCAGTTCTTC. Translated: CSVEGGNEQFF.

Written as DNA, the CDR3 is TGTGCCAGCAGCCAAGGGGGCTCAGGGCCAGCAGATACGCAGTATTTT. It encodes CASSQGGSGPADTQYF. The chain has TRBV11-2 and TRBJ2-3; 7 positions match TRBD1. Per germline, CDR1 SGHAT and CDR2 FQNNGV. Trimming cost V 5 bases and J 4 bases; bases outside gene matches: 12. The CDR3 extends over 16 amino acids.